This T cell receptor (beta chain) was sequenced in a study of T cells in Graves' hyperthyroidism and ophthalmopathy. Findings and limits, study-wide: Classification by a 13 V-J model distinguished ophthalmopathy from stable hyperthyroidism.

Investigators excluded patients with uncontrolled infection, other autoimmune disease, pregnancy or lactation. This clonotype was found many times. Its antigen remains unidentified. CDR1 LGHDT and CDR2 YNNKEL come from the germline V gene (reference sequence). There are 13 residues in the CDR3. Trimming pared 0 bases from V and 6 bases from J, leaving 8 bases between. RNA transcripts yielded amplified TCR beta CDR3 regions. An initial round of RT-PCR targeting the TCR CDR3 relied on the HTBI primer set. TCRdb passed the multiplex PCR reads through MiXCR, listing each CDR3 protein once. The top ten hold approximately 11% of the sample, which has over 300,000 distinct CDR3 sequences, roughly 13% seen once.

This sequence originates from a woman in her sixties or seventies with Graves' hyperthyroidism. The chain combines TRBV3-1 with TRBJ1-1; D gene ambiguous. The material sequenced was blood. The CDR3 DNA follows: TGTGCCAGCAGCCAAGAAGGAGCGCCTGAAGCTTTCTTT. Amino acid sequence: CASSQEGAPEAFF.